Sequencing of this T cell receptor beta chain was carried out in a study of blood T cells in healthy people across ages. General study points: The fall in TCR beta diversity per million T cells was roughly linear with age.

This clonotype was seen a handful of times. Its antigen is still unknown. Primed by a sample-barcoded 5' primer and a J-beta primer mix, a second PCR proceeded for about 6 to 11 cycles. The template-switch adaptor was a 5' adaptor with 12 random nucleotides. It tagged each cDNA molecule. TCRdb processed the 5' RACE reads anew with MiXCR; each CDR3 protein has one entry. The sample gives 1 million to 1.2 million distinct CDR3 sequences, 30% to 40% of which show up once; around 13% is in the top ten. Sequenced material: blood. The TCR sequence derives from a man aged 18 to 35 in good health.

In DNA, the CDR3 is TGCAGCGCAAGAGGGGGGGCTCAGGAGACCCAGTACTTC. Protein product: CSARGGAQETQYF. This sequence joins TRBV29-1 and TRBJ2-5, with D perhaps matching TRBD2 (7 bases). CDR1 is SQVTM and CDR2 is ANQGSEA in the germline V gene. Trimming cost V 7 bases and J 5 bases, with 17 bases left between them. The CDR3 is 13 amino acids.